One sample yielded the 29 T cell receptor beta chains listed below, sequenced in a study of identical twins. One entry per CDR3 protein, called by TCRdb with MiXCR from the 5' RACE reads. The sample includes hundreds of thousands of distinct CDR3 sequences, approximately 21% seen only once; the top ten take 4% to 5.5%. These sequences were also reported in another study, on T cells expressing NK-cell markers.

The sample was PBMCs. These TCRs come from a woman between 18 and 30 years old in good health.

This clonotype was seen a handful of times. The chain carries TRBV3-1 and TRBJ1-2; D is uncertain. Trimming stripped 4 bases from V and 7 bases from J, with 13 bases between. The CDR3 has 13 residues. From germline, CDR1 is LGHDT and CDR2 YNNKEL (reference sequence). The CDR3 DNA reads as TGTGCCAGCAGCCCCGGACTCGTTGGTGGCTACACCTTC. Translated: CASSPGLVGGYTF.

V usage is TRBV9 and J usage is TRBJ2-6, with D possibly TRBD2 on 5 matching bases. This CDR3 is 15 amino acids long. Germline CDR1 is SGDLS and CDR2 is YYNGEE. Deletions cut 4 bases from V and 3 bases from J, with 11 bases between. The CDR3 here is CASSPRGNGANVLTF. The CDR3 region has the DNA TGTGCCAGCAGCCCCCGGGGAAATGGGGCCAACGTCCTGACTTTC. Together with reference TRBV9 and TRBJ2-6, the CDR3 gives the full variable domain: DSGVTQTPKHLITATGQRVTLRCSPRSGDLSVYWYQQSLDQGLQFLIQYYNGEERAKGNILERFSAQQFPDLHSELNLSSLELGDSALYFCASSPRGNGANVLTFGAGSRLTVL.

In this sample, this clonotype turned up a few times. The chain links TRBV3-1 to TRBJ2-7; TRBD2 is a possible D gene (6 bases). Trimming took off 4 bases at V and 5 bases at J, with 15 bases between the two ends. The CDR3 has 14 residues. Germline V lookup: CDR1 LGHDT, CDR2 YNNKEL (reference sequence). The CDR3: CASSRSGYGDEQYF. The CDR3 DNA reads as TGTGCCAGCAGCCGAAGCGGGTATGGGGACGAGCAGTACTTC.

This clonotype was observed a few times. Mismatch with germline at one junction end may stem from a read error. The rearrangement uses TRBV7-9 and TRBJ2-3, with 9 bases aligning to TRBD2. This CDR3 contains 15 residues. The germline CDR1 and CDR2 sequences are SEHNR and FQNEAQ (reference sequence). The CDR3 here is CASRLAGVPTDTQYF. The CDR3 nucleotides are TGTGCCAGCAGATTAGCGGGAGTCCCCACAGATACGCAGTATTTT.

This clonotype was detected ten times or more. This rearrangement joins TRBV6-5 to TRBJ2-7, with TRBD1 matching over 9 bases. V trimming: 0 bases; J trimming: 1 base; junction bases outside the gene matches: 4. Looked up from germline, CDR1 is MNHEY and CDR2 is SVGAGI. The CDR3 spans 16 residues. The CDR3 DNA sequence: TGTGCCAGCAGTTACTCCCTGGACAGGGGATCCTACGAGCAGTACTTC. Translating it yields CASSYSLDRGSYEQYF.

This clonotype was detected many times. The V gene is TRBV7-9, the J gene TRBJ1-6; tentatively, D is TRBD1 (6 bases). Germline CDR1 reads SEHNR; CDR2 reads FQNEAQ (reference sequence). The CDR3 is 16 residues long. V was cut by 2 bases and J by 7 bases, with 15 bases left in between. CDR3 coding DNA: TGTGCCAGCAGCTTACAGGGGAGGACTAGAAATTCACCCCTCCACTTT. Residues: CASSLQGRTRNSPLHF.

This clonotype showed up just a few times. In DNA, the CDR3 is TGTGCCAGCAGTTACCCACGGAGCGGAGAGACCCAGTACTTC. This gives the protein CASSYPRSGETQYF. This sequence joins TRBV6-2 or TRBV6-3 and TRBJ2-5, with D perhaps TRBD2 (5 bases). There are 14 residues in the CDR3. Germline values: CDR1 MNHEY, CDR2 SVGEGT. The V end lost 2 bases, the J end lost 4 bases, and 11 bases lay between the germline ends.

This clonotype was seen at least ten times. The CDR3 DNA follows: TGTGCCAGCAGTTTATCCTACAATGAGCAGTTCTTC. Protein: CASSLSYNEQFF. V usage is TRBV12-3 or TRBV12-4 and J usage is TRBJ2-1; D call uncertain. This CDR3 contains 12 residues. Trimming removed 2 bases from V and 1 base from J, with 0 bases in between.

The chain is built from TRBV20-1 and TRBJ2-3; 11 nucleotides agree with TRBD2. V shed 5 bases, J shed 7 bases, and the junction held 8 bases outside the gene matches. The CDR3 runs 14 residues. Germline V CDR1 and CDR2: DFQATT, SNEGSKA (reference sequence). CDR3 nucleotides: TGCAGTGCTTTCCCGGGACTAGCGGCCCATACGCAGTATTTT. It specifies CSAFPGLAAHTQYF.

The sample holds one count of this clonotype. The chain is built from TRBV7-9 and TRBJ2-4; D gene uncertain. V was clipped by 3 bases and J by 7 bases, with 7 bases between them. The CDR3 runs 12 residues. Germline V CDR1 and CDR2: SEHNR, FQNEAQ (reference sequence). The CDR3 region is CASSFRHNIQYF. In DNA form, the CDR3 reads TGTGCCAGCAGCTTCCGTCACAACATTCAGTACTTC.

V usage is TRBV30 and J usage is TRBJ2-7; D might be TRBD1 or TRBD2, each matching 5 bases. This CDR3 has 12 residues. V gave up 2 bases and J gave up 6 bases, with 11 bases separating them. Germline V CDR1 and CDR2: GTSNPN, SVGIG (reference sequence). The CDR3 loop reads CAWSFQGVEQYF. DNA of the CDR3: TGTGCCTGGAGTTTCCAGGGAGTCGAGCAGTACTTC. The full variable domain, its missing parts supplied by reference TRBV30 and TRBJ2-7, is SQTIHQWPATLVQPVGSPLSLECTVEGTSNPNLYWYRQAAGRGLQLLFYSVGIGQISSEVPQNLSASRPQDRQFILSSKKLLLSDSGFYLCAWSFQGVEQYFGPGTRLTVT.

This clonotype appeared a few times. The gene calls are TRBV20-1 and TRBJ2-7; TRBD1 is a possible D gene (6 bases). The germline gives CDR1 DFQATT, CDR2 SNEGSKA (reference sequence). This CDR3 comprises 14 residues. Trimming left V 4 bases short and J 2 bases short, with 15 bases between. DNA for the CDR3: TGCAGTGCTACAGGGGATCGGACAACCTACGAGCAGTACTTC. Protein product: CSATGDRTTYEQYF.

The rearrangement links TRBV10-3 to TRBJ2-5; 11 nucleotides line up with TRBD2. This CDR3 has 14 amino acids. V gave up 2 bases and J gave up 9 bases; unmatched junction bases: 5. The germline CDR1 and CDR2 sequences are ENHRY and SYGVKD. CDR3 in amino acids: CAISEMASGGPQYF. The CDR3, as DNA: TGTGCCATCAGTGAGATGGCTAGCGGGGGGCCCCAGTACTTC.

This clonotype was counted only a few times. The chain carries TRBV18 and TRBJ2-7; D is unclear. The CDR3 covers 14 residues. Trimming removed 6 bases from V and 3 bases from J, with 15 bases in between. The V gene's germline CDR1 is KGHSH and CDR2 LQKENI. CDR3 region: CASSSASPGYEQYF. The CDR3 DNA follows: TGTGCCAGCTCGTCGGCATCGCCGGGCTACGAGCAGTACTTC.

This clonotype showed up just a few times. The rearrangement uses TRBV5-1 and TRBJ2-2; TRBD1 matches at 8 bases. Trimming took 4 bases from V and 5 from J; bases not matched to a gene: 4. Germline-derived CDR1 and CDR2 are SGHRS and YFSETQ. This CDR3 contains 14 residues. In DNA form, the CDR3 reads TGCGCCAGCAGCGATCACAGGGGGACCGGGGAGCTGTTTTTT. It encodes CASSDHRGTGELFF.

This clonotype was found many times. The J gene is TRBJ2-4, the V gene TRBV7-9; D gene uncertain. CDR1 and CDR2 from the germline V gene are SEHNR and FQNEAQ (reference sequence). The CDR3 has 15 amino acids. V lost 2 bases to trimming and J lost 0 bases, with 8 bases between them. The CDR3 loop reads CASSLSEQAKNIQYF. The CDR3 nucleotides read TGTGCCAGCAGCTTAAGCGAGCAAGCCAAAAACATTCAGTACTTC.

At least ten counts were recorded for this clonotype. The chain is built from TRBV20-1 and TRBJ2-2, with D perhaps being TRBD1 or TRBD2 (5 bases each). In germline, CDR1 is DFQATT, CDR2 SNEGSKA (reference sequence). V was clipped by 6 bases and J by 7 bases, with 18 bases between them. The CDR3 runs to 14 residues. The CDR3 protein is CSAAPGSKGGELFF. CDR3 coding DNA: TGCAGTGCCGCCCCAGGGAGTAAGGGCGGGGAGCTGTTTTTT.

This rearrangement joins TRBV30 to TRBJ2-1; TRBD2 matches at 11 bases. J gave up 3 bases and V 4 bases, and 5 bases lay outside the gene matches. Germline CDR1 is GTSNPN and CDR2 is SVGIG (reference sequence). CDR3 length: 15 residues. The CDR3 nucleotides are TGTGCCTGGACCCTGGGACTAGCGGACTACAATGAGCAGTTCTTC. Translating it yields CAWTLGLADYNEQFF.

There are a few counts of this clonotype. The rearrangement joins TRBV6-5 to TRBJ2-7; D is unresolved. CDR3 length: 13 residues. V dropped 6 bases and J dropped 6 bases, with 15 bases sitting between them. Per the germline V gene, CDR1 is MNHEY and CDR2 is SVGAGI. The CDR3 spells CASRYTSYSEQYF. The CDR3 DNA reads as TGTGCCAGCAGGTACACCTCTTACAGCGAGCAGTACTTC.

The gene calls are TRBV30 and TRBJ1-1; TRBD1 might be the D (5 bases). V was clipped by 2 bases and J by 3 bases, with 13 bases between them. The CDR3 contains 14 residues. The germline gives CDR1 GTSNPN, CDR2 SVGIG (reference sequence). The CDR3 region has the DNA TGTGCCTGGAGTAAAAACGTGGGGCACACTGAAGCTTTCTTT. Translation gives CAWSKNVGHTEAFF.

This sequence joins TRBV7-9 and TRBJ2-3, with a possible D match to TRBD2 (6 bases). Germline V gene sequence: CDR1 SEHNR, CDR2 FQNEAQ (reference sequence). The ends were cut back, 3 bases at V and 4 bases at J, with 11 bases in the middle. The CDR3 is 14 residues long. CDR3 protein: CASSFDAGPDTQYF. Here the CDR3 DNA reads TGTGCCAGCAGCTTCGATGCGGGACCAGATACGCAGTATTTT. Looking up the rest from reference TRBV7-9 and TRBJ2-3 gives the full variable domain: DTGVSQNPRHKITKRGQNVTFRCDPISEHNRLYWYRQTLGQGPEFLTYFQNEAQLEKSRLLSDRFSAERPKGSFSTLEIQRTEQGDSAMYLCASSFDAGPDTQYFGPGTRLTVL.

This clonotype occurred many times. The chain is built from TRBV12-3 or TRBV12-4 and TRBJ2-7, with 7 nucleotides matching TRBD2. The J segment lost 3 bases and the V segment lost 8 bases, leaving 7 bases of the junction unmatched. The CDR3 length is 13 residues. In nucleotides, the CDR3 is TGTGCCAGCCCCGGGGGGTCTGACTACGAGCAGTACTTC. It translates to CASPGGSDYEQYF.

V is TRBV20-1 and J is TRBJ2-1; 11 nucleotides align to TRBD2. The CDR3 is 13 amino acids. V was pared by 4 bases and J by 7 bases, with 3 bases of the junction left unmatched. Looked up from germline, CDR1 is DFQATT and CDR2 is SNEGSKA (reference sequence). Here the CDR3 DNA reads TGCAGTGCTAAACTAGCGGGAGCTAATGAGCAGTTCTTC. Encoded protein: CSAKLAGANEQFF.

This clonotype has a count of ten or more. The chain employs TRBV7-9 and TRBJ2-5; 15 bases are a match to TRBD2. In germline, CDR1 is SEHNR, CDR2 FQNEAQ (reference sequence). The CDR3 runs to 15 residues. Trimming at V came to 4 bases and at J to 4 bases, leaving 1 base not matched to a gene. The CDR3 loop reads CASSWTSGRGETQYF. The CDR3 DNA sequence: TGTGCCAGCAGCTGGACTAGCGGGAGGGGAGAGACCCAGTACTTC.

The chain couples TRBV4-3 to TRBJ2-3, with D perhaps TRBD1 or TRBD2 (6 bases each). The V end lost 4 bases, the J end lost 1 base, and 12 bases lay between the germline ends. This CDR3 has 15 residues. CDR1 is LGHNA and CDR2 is YSLEER in the germline V gene. DNA of the CDR3: TGCGCCAGCAGCCTTTCTAGGGGGGGCACAGATACGCAGTATTTT. Translating it yields CASSLSRGGTDTQYF.

This clonotype was picked up a small number of times. The chain employs TRBV6-1 and TRBJ2-1; 7 bases map to TRBD1. This CDR3 contains 16 residues. V gave up 7 bases and J gave up 0 bases; unmatched junction bases: 9. CDR1 is MNHNS and CDR2 is SASEGT in the germline V gene. The CDR3 nucleotides read TGTGCCAGCAAAAGTAGACAGGGTGTCTCCTACAATGAGCAGTTCTTC. Its translation: CASKSRQGVSYNEQFF.

V and J are TRBV20-1 and TRBJ1-6, with 7 bases that match TRBD1. Germline V gene data show CDR1 as DFQATT and CDR2 as SNEGSKA (reference sequence). The V gene end was trimmed by 5 bases and the J gene end by 9 bases; junction bases not matched to a gene: 10. The CDR3 length is 14 residues. The CDR3 DNA reads as TGCAGTGCTTCCCATCGACAGGGTGGTTCACCCCTCCACTTT. This encodes CSASHRQGGSPLHF.

This chain links TRBV20-1 with TRBJ2-2, with unresolved D. CDR3 size: 12 residues. Germline loops: CDR1 DFQATT, CDR2 SNEGSKA (reference sequence). Trimming shortened V by 3 bases and J by 6 bases, and 8 bases separated the two germline ends. In DNA form, the CDR3 reads TGCAGTGCTAGTCGGGCTGCCGGGGAGCTGTTTTTT. This gives the protein CSASRAAGELFF.

This clonotype was detected a few times. The chain joins TRBV6-1 to TRBJ2-1, with D perhaps matching TRBD2 (5 bases). CDR1 and CDR2 (germline): MNHNS, SASEGT. Trimming shortened V by 6 bases and J by 9 bases, and 24 bases separated the two germline ends. There are 16 residues in the CDR3. The CDR3, as DNA: TGTGCCAGCAGGCAAAGTGTGGACTCCCCGGGCGGTGAGCAGTTCTTC. This sequence encodes CASRQSVDSPGGEQFF.